The 22 T cell receptor beta chains listed next were all sequenced from one sample in a study of blood T cell repertoires in COVID-19 (dated by TCRdb to about 2020). Preparation of the library involved the immunoSEQ multiplex PCR assay. TCRdb mirrors the immuneACCESS table, restricted to in-frame sequences. Some clones are absent from its copies; in checked studies, under half trace to an unresolved V gene, and the reason for the others is unknown. This sample comprises 91,000 or so clones, roughly four fifths of them detected only once. Under 7.5% of the sample lies in the top ten. Sequenced sample: peripheral blood. The receptors were sampled from a man aged 50 to 60 with active or convalescent COVID-19.

The rearrangement joins TRBV6-5 to TRBJ2-1; D is perhaps TRBD2 (6 bases). The CDR3 has 14 amino acids. CDR1 is MNHEY and CDR2 is SVGAGI in the germline V gene. With 6 bases removed from V and 7 bases from J, the gap between germline ends came to 16 bases. The CDR3, as DNA: TGTGCCAGCAGGCCCGGGACTCAGCAGAATGAGCAGTTCTTC. Amino acid sequence: CASRPGTQQNEQFF.

V is TRBV30 and J is TRBJ2-5, with TRBD2 identical over 8 bases. Looked up from germline, CDR1 is GTSNPN and CDR2 is SVGIG (reference sequence). The CDR3 totals 14 residues. V lost 2 bases and J lost 4; bases outside the gene matches: 6. CDR3 coding DNA: TGTGCCTGGAGTCGGGGGGGCGGGGGAGAGACCCAGTACTTC. Protein sequence: CAWSRGGGGETQYF.

This rearrangement joins TRBV28 to TRBJ1-5, with TRBD1 as a possible D gene (6 bases). The ends were cut back, 3 bases at V and 2 bases at J, with 14 bases in the middle. The CDR3 totals 16 residues. CDR1 is MDHEN and CDR2 is SYDVKM in the germline V gene. CDR3 nucleotide sequence: TGTGCCAGCAGTTTCCGGCAGCCAGGGGGCAATCAGCCCCAGCATTTT. It encodes CASSFRQPGGNQPQHF.

J is TRBJ1-5 and V is TRBV5-6; no definite D call. The germline CDR1 and CDR2 sequences are SGHDT and YYEEEE. V was pared by 4 bases and J by 0 bases, with 11 bases between. CDR3 length: 15 residues. The CDR3 DNA is TGTGCCAGCAGCGAGAGGAGAAATAGCAATCAGCCCCAGCATTTT. It codes for CASSERRNSNQPQHF.

The chain has TRBV15 and TRBJ2-4; possible D gene TRBD2, 6 bases. V lost 6 bases and J 1 base, leaving 16 bases between the germline ends. The CDR3 totals 16 residues. Germline V gene sequence: CDR1 LNHNV, CDR2 YYDKDF (reference sequence). CDR3 DNA: TGTGCCACCAGTCTCGGAGGGGTAGGGGCCAAAAACATTCAGTACTTC. Translated: CATSLGGVGAKNIQYF.

This clone was seen more than once but under ten times. This chain links TRBV27 with TRBJ2-5; no firm D call. The germline gives CDR1 MNHEY, CDR2 SMNVEV (reference sequence). This CDR3 region has 13 residues. Trimming shortened V by 3 bases and J by 4 bases, and 9 bases separated the two germline ends. CDR3 DNA sequence: TGTGCCAGCAGTTTGAGCTGGGCAGAGACCCAGTACTTC. Amino acids: CASSLSWAETQYF.

V is TRBV3-1 (or the pseudogene TRBV3-2) and J is TRBJ1-5; perhaps TRBD1 as D (6 bases). The CDR3 totals 15 residues. Per the germline V gene, CDR1 is LGHDT and CDR2 is YNNKEL (reference sequence). Trimming took off 4 bases at V and 6 bases at J, with 16 bases between the two ends. CDR3 sequence (DNA): TGTGCCAGCAGCCTCACAGGGAGTGGGAGTCAGCCCCAGCATTTT. This translates into CASSLTGSGSQPQHF.

This clone occurred once. CDR3 DNA: TGTGCCAGCAGGACTTCTTTGAACACTGAAGCTTTCTTT. Amino acids: CASRTSLNTEAFF. This sequence joins TRBV2 and TRBJ1-1; D is unresolved. The CDR3 spans 13 residues. V dropped 6 bases and J dropped 0 bases, with 8 bases sitting between them. Germline CDR1 reads SNHLY; CDR2 reads FYNNEI. Full variable domain (remainder filled in from reference TRBV2 and TRBJ1-1): EPEVTQTPSHQVTQMGQEVILRCVPISNHLYFYWYRQILGQKVEFLVSFYNNEISEKSEIFDDQFSVERPDGSNFTLKIRSTKLEDSAMYFCASRTSLNTEAFFGQGTRLTVV.

The chain is built from TRBV2 and TRBJ2-3, with 7 bases matching TRBD1. Germline V CDR1 and CDR2: SNHLY, FYNNEI. The V and J ends lost 4 bases and 6 bases, in that order; junction bases with no gene match: 10. This CDR3 spans 15 amino acids. CDR3 bases: TGTGCCAGCAGTGTTAACAGGGGCGGTTGGGATACGCAGTATTTT. It specifies CASSVNRGGWDTQYF.

The rearrangement links TRBV5-4 to TRBJ2-4, with TRBD2 matching 8 bases. This CDR3 is 18 amino acids long. V shed 0 bases and J 8 bases; nucleotides not matched to a gene: 16. In germline, CDR1 is SGHNT, CDR2 YYREEE (reference sequence). The CDR3, as DNA: TGTGCCAGCAGCTTGGTAGGTAGCGGGGCCCCCCGAAAGGACATTCAGTACTTC. As protein: CASSLVGSGAPRKDIQYF.

V is TRBV7-9 and J is TRBJ2-1, with 7 positions matching TRBD1. The CDR3 sequence is 14 residues long. Per the germline V gene, CDR1 is SEHNR and CDR2 is FQNEAQ (reference sequence). Germline trimming cut 4 bases from V and 10 bases from J; bases unmatched to any gene: 10. The CDR3 loop reads CASSWDSSMKEQFF. CDR3 DNA: TGTGCCAGCAGCTGGGACAGTAGCATGAAAGAGCAGTTCTTC.

The rearrangement links TRBV19 to TRBJ2-1, with 7 bases that match TRBD1. This CDR3 is 15 amino acids long. CDR1 is LNHDA, CDR2 SQIVND, per germline (reference sequence). V lost 5 bases, J lost 0 bases, and 4 bases stayed unmatched. The CDR3 is CASSVRGNSYNEQFF. The CDR3 bases are TGTGCCAGTAGTGTCAGGGGGAACTCCTACAATGAGCAGTTCTTC. Based on the CDR3 plus reference TRBV19 and TRBJ2-1, the full variable domain is DGGITQSPKYLFRKEGQNVTLSCEQNLNHDAMYWYRQDPGQGLRLIYYSQIVNDFQKGDIAEGYSVSREKKESFPLTVTSAQKNPTAFYLCASSVRGNSYNEQFFGPGTRLTVL.

The V and J genes are TRBV5-4 and TRBJ2-2, with TRBD2 identical over 12 bases. V lost 4 bases, J lost 7 bases, and 8 bases stayed unmatched. Per the germline V gene, CDR1 is SGHNT and CDR2 is YYREEE (reference sequence). This CDR3 region has 16 residues. The CDR3 DNA follows: TGTGCCAGCAGCAATCTAGCGGGGGGGCCCCACGGGGAGCTGTTTTTT. Its protein is CASSNLAGGPHGELFF.

The chain links TRBV7-8 to TRBJ2-7; the match to TRBD1 covers 8 bases. This CDR3 is 15 amino acids long. Germline V gene lookup returns CDR1 SGHVS and CDR2 FQNEAQ. V lost 4 bases to trimming and J lost 3 bases; unmatched junction nucleotides: 8. The CDR3 sequence: CASSSQTGGGYEQYV. DNA for the CDR3: TGTGCCAGCAGCTCCCAAACAGGGGGTGGCTACGAGCAGTACGTC.

The gene calls are TRBV2 and TRBJ2-2; D is undetermined. Germline CDR1 SNHLY, CDR2 FYNNEI. CDR3 size: 13 residues. The ends were cut back, 3 bases at V and 7 bases at J, with 9 bases in the middle. The CDR3 loop is CASSDTRFGELFF. In DNA form, the CDR3 reads TGTGCCAGCAGTGATACGCGTTTCGGGGAGCTGTTTTTT.

The CDR3 is CASRPGTNNEQFF. The DNA for the CDR3 is TGTGCCAGCAGGCCCGGGACTAACAATGAGCAGTTCTTC. The V gene is TRBV12-3 or TRBV12-4, the J gene TRBJ2-1; 7 nucleotides align to TRBD2. The CDR3 loop spans 13 amino acids. V trimming: 6 bases; J trimming: 5 bases; junction bases outside the gene matches: 4.

V is TRBV11-2 and J is TRBJ1-1, with D possibly being TRBD1 (5 bases). The CDR3 is made up of 12 amino acids. The V gene's germline CDR1 is SGHAT and CDR2 FQNNGV. The V end lost 8 bases, the J end lost 5 bases, and 12 bases lay between the germline ends. CDR3 sequence reads: CASLGRGTEAFF. CDR3 DNA: TGTGCCAGCTTGGGGCGGGGGACTGAAGCTTTCTTT.

The rearrangement links TRBV7-2 to TRBJ2-1, with 11 bases that match TRBD2. Germline-derived CDR1 and CDR2 are SGHTA and FQGNSA. CDR3 length: 16 residues. The junction had 8 bases not matched to a gene; V was cut back by 4 bases and J by 6 bases. Here the CDR3 reads CASSSSSGGAFNEQFF. The CDR3 bases are TGTGCCAGCAGCTCAAGTAGCGGGGGGGCCTTCAATGAGCAGTTCTTC. The full variable domain, its missing parts supplied by reference TRBV7-2 and TRBJ2-1, is GAGVSQSPSNKVTEKGKDVELRCDPISGHTALYWYRQSLGQGLEFLIYFQGNSAPDKSGLPSDRFSAERTGGSVSTLTIQRTQQEDSAVYLCASSSSSGGAFNEQFFGPGTRLTVL.

The V call is TRBV2, the J call TRBJ1-1; no definite D call. The CDR3 runs 14 residues. V was cut by 4 bases and J by 4 bases, with 13 bases left in between. The germline gives CDR1 SNHLY, CDR2 FYNNEI. In DNA, the CDR3 is TGTGCCAGCAGTGTATCTCTCTCTCTCACTGAAGCTTTCTTT. As protein: CASSVSLSLTEAFF.

The chain is built from TRBV24-1 and TRBJ1-6; TRBD1 matches at 7 bases. Germline V gene data show CDR1 as KGHDR and CDR2 as SFDVKD. The CDR3 is 13 residues long. The junction had 2 bases not matched to a gene; V was cut back by 8 bases and J by 5 bases. CDR3 loop: CATNDRDNSPLHF. In DNA form, the CDR3 reads TGTGCCACCAATGACAGGGATAATTCACCCCTCCACTTT.

This clone was seen only once. The rearrangement links TRBV6-2 or TRBV6-3 to TRBJ2-1, with D possibly matching TRBD1 (6 bases). Germline V gene data show CDR1 as MNHEY and CDR2 as SVGEGT. Trimming took off 5 bases at V and 7 bases at J, with 12 bases between the two ends. This CDR3 has 13 residues. CDR3 sequence reads: CASSPQGSNEQFF. The CDR3 nucleotides read TGTGCCAGCAGTCCACAGGGATCGAATGAGCAGTTCTTC.

V and J are TRBV10-2 and TRBJ1-5; the D gene is possibly TRBD1 (5 bases). V was trimmed by 0 bases and J by 6 bases, leaving 9 bases between them. The CDR3 totals 14 residues. The germline CDR1 and CDR2 sequences are WSHSY and SAAADI. The CDR3 loop reads CASSESIGVQPQHF. DNA for the CDR3: TGCGCCAGCAGTGAGTCGATAGGGGTTCAGCCCCAGCATTTT.